This record looks at one T cell receptor beta chain sequence and its context. Its antigen is currently not known. No base-level quality is on record; no much larger clone is a single base apart. The listed sequencing device is Illumina NovaSeq 6000. TCR cDNA was synthesized by 5'RACE template switching, which introduced a universal primer site and unique molecular identifiers. Priming of cDNA synthesis was performed from both the TCR alpha and TCR beta constant segments. Two PCR steps were used to amplify libraries, with sample barcodes and sequencing adapters being added in the second step. Sequencing of libraries was performed on Illumina HiSeq 2500 (2x100 bp) or NovaSeq (2x150 bp). Concerning the study's data processing: MIGEC handled demultiplexing of reads and collapsing into UMI consensus sequences, while MiXCR performed V(D)J alignment. Vaccine-responding clonotypes were identified with edgeR using replicate PBMC samples, with FDR below 0.01 and a log2 fold change above 5 up to day 15 being required. Bulk clonotypes were assigned CD4 or CD8 identity according to which sequenced CD4 or CD8 repertoire held them at higher abundance. TCRdb cleaned the public reads at Q25 with fastp, built clones with MiXCR and kept in-frame beta chains. Rows merge per CDR3 protein into single entries with the most common DNA and genes. The authors' filters were not applied to this entry. The sample yields about 300,000 distinct CDR3 sequences; roughly 9% were counted once. Of the sample, about 3.7% is held by the ten largest clones.

The source of the sample is a study of T cells after yellow fever vaccination (dated by TCRdb to between 2018 and 2021). Regarding the research as a whole: The SMART-Seq v4 Ultra Low Input RNA kit was used to prepare libraries from fractions with low cell numbers. To follow T-cell clones before and after both primary and booster YFV17D yellow fever vaccination, bulk TCR alpha and beta repertoires underwent longitudinal sequencing. Two healthy male donors, one aged 18 to 29 and one aged 30 to 40 years, made up the cohort. Blood was drawn at multiple timepoints before and after primary and secondary immunization, with bulk PBMC replicates and cell subsets isolated. What the research found in general, with its limitations: FACS-sorted repertoires could contain abundant contaminating clonotypes from the bulk population, so computational filtering was required. After the booster, most of the clones that had expanded following primary vaccination were detected again (approximately 96% of CD4 and around 90% of CD8), which suggests that memory was broadly maintained. The secondary T-cell response was weaker than the primary response but faster, peaking on day 5 instead of day 15. Only two donors were included in the study, so the extent to which the findings can be generalized is limited. A small share of clonotypes occurred in both CD4 and CD8 compartments, likely arising from convergent recombination.

The intended sense of this specimen's treatment or condition label: live attenuated yellow fever vaccine strain. A standard Ficoll-Paque protocol was used to isolate PBMCs from peripheral blood. Dynabeads CD4 and CD8 positive selection kits were used to isolate the CD4 and CD8 T-cell fractions. TriZol was used to extract RNA from bulk PBMCs, from CD4 and CD8 fractions, and from dextramer-positive and dextramer-negative fractions. Taken from cysteine to phenylalanine, the CDR3 has 15 residues. The kept DNA is CDR3 alone, 45 bases in frame from the first base. According to the germline V gene, CDR1 reads LGHNA and CDR2 reads YNFKEQ. Cut back by 0 bases and 4 bases, the V and J ends lie 12 bases apart.

The sequence came from a man aged 18 to 30 who received the YFV17D yellow fever vaccine. Sample: CD4+ T cells sorted from PBMCs, taken 5 days after the yellow fever booster vaccination. The chain employs TRBV4-2 and TRBJ1-1; a tentative D match to TRBD1 spans 5 bases. In nucleotide form, the sequence is TGTGCCAGCAGCCAAGAGTTGAGGGGAGGCACTGAAGCTTTCTTT. Its product reads: CASSQELRGGTEAFF.